This T cell receptor beta chain derives from a study of control samples from healthy donors and cancer patients. The data were produced by immunoSEQ multiplex PCR, yet TCRdb's version contains in-frame clones alone and is incomplete. Of about 130,000 clones listed, approximately 91% are singletons. This CDR3 is built from 13 residues. V trimming: 6 bases; J trimming: 7 bases; junction bases outside the gene matches: 5. The V call is TRBV12-3 or TRBV12-4, the J call TRBJ1-5; the match to TRBD1 covers 8 bases. This TCR derives from a man in his forties or fifties in good health. Sequenced sample: blood. CDR3 sequence (DNA): TGTGCCAGCAGCATGGACAGGGTGCAGCCCCAGCATTTT. Translating it yields CASSMDRVQPQHF.